The 20 T cell receptor beta chains below were found in one sample sequenced in a study of long-term antiretroviral therapy in people with HIV. immunoSEQ v3.0 was run at survey level. Sequenced by immunoSEQ multiplex PCR; TCRdb stores in-frame clones only, minus some. The repertoire holds 21,000 or so clones, approximately 81% seen once, with 8.1% in the top ten. The sequencing here drew on unsorted PBMCs, taken at the start of antiretroviral therapy. Source of these receptors: a man aged 50 to 60 with HIV.

This chain links TRBV29-1 with TRBJ2-1; 8 bases align to TRBD1. Germline V CDR1 and CDR2: SQVTM, ANQGSEA. The length of the CDR3 is 14 residues. J gave up 3 bases and V 6 bases, and 7 bases lay outside the gene matches. The CDR3 coding sequence is TGCAGCGTCGGAAAGGGACAGGACTACAATGAGCAGTTCTTC. This encodes CSVGKGQDYNEQFF.

J is TRBJ1-1 and V is TRBV11-2; perhaps TRBD1 as D (5 bases). Trimming pared 3 bases from V and 7 bases from J, leaving 15 bases between. The CDR3 is made up of 14 amino acids. Germline V gene data show CDR1 as SGHAT and CDR2 as FQNNGV. Here the CDR3 reads CASSLRGRGSEAFF. The CDR3 nucleotides read TGTGCCAGCAGCTTGCGGGGAAGGGGAAGTGAAGCTTTCTTT.

This chain uses TRBV12-5 with TRBJ1-1; D not certain. The CDR3 totals 15 residues. V lost 0 bases, J lost 0 bases, and 8 bases lay in between. Germline CDR1 reads LGHNT; CDR2 reads FRNRAP. The DNA of the CDR3 is TGTGCTAGTGGTTTGGTAGGTACGGTGAACACTGAAGCTTTCTTT. Residues: CASGLVGTVNTEAFF.

The chain links TRBV4-3 to TRBJ2-1, with 7 positions matching TRBD2. This CDR3 comprises 14 residues. The ends lost 1 base at V and 7 bases at J; junction bases unmatched: 4. Germline V gives CDR1 LGHNA, CDR2 YSLEER. For the CDR3, the DNA is TGCGCCAGCAGCCAAGCCTCGGGGGGTAATGAGCAGTTCTTC. It is translated as CASSQASGGNEQFF.

This sequence joins TRBV7-2 and TRBJ1-5; D might be TRBD1 (5 bases). Trimming removed 5 bases at V and 2 bases at J, with 13 bases between. Germline V lookup: CDR1 SGHTA, CDR2 FQGNSA. CDR3 length: 15 residues. In DNA form, the CDR3 reads TGTGCCAGCAGCCCAGGGTTGGTCGGCAATCAGCCCCAGCATTTT. The encoded protein is CASSPGLVGNQPQHF.

The chain recombines TRBV7-9 with TRBJ2-7; D might be TRBD1 (6 bases). Germline values: CDR1 SEHNR, CDR2 FQNEAQ (reference sequence). With 5 bases removed from V and 0 bases from J, the gap between germline ends came to 17 bases. CDR3 size: 16 residues. CDR3: CASSATGTSDSYEQYF. The CDR3 DNA follows: TGTGCCAGCAGCGCTACCGGGACATCGGACTCCTACGAGCAGTACTTC.

This chain uses TRBV7-9 with TRBJ1-4, with D uncertain. The V and J ends lost 7 bases and 5 bases respectively, with 14 bases between them. CDR3 length equals 14 residues. The V gene's germline CDR1 is SEHNR and CDR2 FQNEAQ (reference sequence). The CDR3 loop reads CASTQASPNEKLFF. Here the CDR3 DNA reads TGTGCCAGCACCCAGGCCAGTCCAAATGAAAAACTGTTTTTT. The whole variable domain, remainder taken from reference TRBV7-9 and TRBJ1-4, is DTGVSQNPRHKITKRGQNVTFRCDPISEHNRLYWYRQTLGQGPEFLTYFQNEAQLEKSRLLSDRFSAERPKGSFSTLEIQRTEQGDSAMYLCASTQASPNEKLFFGSGTQLSVL.

The sample holds one count of this clone. The chain joins TRBV28 to TRBJ1-5; 9 bases match TRBD1. CDR3 length: 16 residues. V shed 5 bases and J 3 bases; nucleotides not matched to a gene: 8. Germline V gene data show CDR1 as MDHEN and CDR2 as SYDVKM. CDR3 residues: CASSPLGQGNNQPQHF. The CDR3 DNA reads TGTGCCAGCAGTCCGCTAGGACAGGGGAACAATCAGCCCCAGCATTTT.

The chain is built from TRBV20-1 and TRBJ1-2; TRBD1 is a possible D gene (6 bases). V shed 7 bases and J shed 5 bases, with 11 bases lying between them. Germline V gene lookup returns CDR1 DFQATT and CDR2 SNEGSKA (reference sequence). CDR3 length: 11 amino acids. CDR3 DNA: TGCAGTGGACGGGGGGCTTATGGCTACACCTTC. Translating gives CSGRGAYGYTF.

The J gene is TRBJ2-7, the V gene TRBV27; a weak D match, TRBD1 (6 bases). The CDR3 has 16 amino acids. CDR1 and CDR2 from the germline V gene are MNHEY and SMNVEV (reference sequence). Trimming removed 4 bases from V and 3 bases from J, with 19 bases in between. The CDR3 spells CASSSALQGFNYEQYF. For the CDR3, the DNA is TGTGCCAGCAGTTCAGCCTTACAGGGTTTTAACTACGAGCAGTACTTC.

The chain links TRBV19 to TRBJ1-2; weak D call: TRBD1 (5 bases). This CDR3 region has 15 residues. CDR1 and CDR2 from the germline V gene are LNHDA and SQIVND (reference sequence). The V end was cut by 5 bases, the J end by 6 bases, with 19 bases between. The CDR3: CASSATAGARHGYTF. The CDR3 DNA reads TGTGCCAGTAGTGCTACCGCCGGGGCCCGCCATGGCTACACCTTC.

This clone was counted once. The chain links TRBV30 to TRBJ2-7; 9 bases map to TRBD1. This CDR3 is built from 14 residues. The germline gives CDR1 GTSNPN, CDR2 SVGIG (reference sequence). V gave up 3 bases and J gave up 6 bases; unmatched junction bases: 9. As DNA, the CDR3 is TGTGCCTGGAGGAAGACAGGGGGAGGGTCCGAGCAGTACTTC. Translated, it gives CAWRKTGGGSEQYF.

V gene TRBV4-3 combines with J gene TRBJ2-7; 9 bases map to TRBD1. V was pared by 0 bases and J by 2 bases, with 2 bases of the junction left unmatched. The CDR3 length is 15 residues. In germline, CDR1 is LGHNA, CDR2 YSLEER. The CDR3 reads CASSQDGTGTYEQYF. Here the CDR3 DNA reads TGCGCCAGCAGCCAAGATGGGACAGGGACCTACGAGCAGTACTTC.

The chain uses TRBV7-2 and TRBJ2-1, with 9 bases fitting TRBD1. CDR3 length equals 14 residues. The J segment lost 7 bases and the V segment lost 8 bases, leaving 9 bases of the junction unmatched. Germline V lookup: CDR1 SGHTA, CDR2 FQGNSA. This CDR3 is CASLRDRVNNEQFF. The DNA for the CDR3 is TGTGCCAGCCTCCGGGACAGGGTGAATAATGAGCAGTTCTTC.

This sequence joins TRBV10-2 and TRBJ2-7, with D possibly TRBD2 on 5 matching bases. V gave up 5 bases and J gave up 0 bases, with 17 bases separating them. Germline V gene lookup returns CDR1 WSHSY and CDR2 SAAADI. This CDR3 is 16 amino acids long. CDR3 sequence (DNA): TGCGCCAGCAGTAGATCCGACACCCGGGGCTCCTACGAGCAGTACTTC. This gives the protein CASSRSDTRGSYEQYF.

This clone has just one count. The chain links TRBV11-2 to TRBJ2-7; 8 bases are shared with TRBD1. The germline V gene encodes CDR1 SGHAT and CDR2 FQNNGV. The ends lost 1 base at V and 3 bases at J; junction bases unmatched: 5. CDR3 length: 15 residues. In nucleotides, the CDR3 is TGTGCCAGCAGCTTAGCTAGGACAGGGATCTACGAGCAGTACTTC. Its protein is CASSLARTGIYEQYF.

V and J are TRBV6-6 and TRBJ1-2, with D unresolved. The germline gives CDR1 MNHNY, CDR2 SVGAGI (reference sequence). V lost 6 bases, J lost 7 bases, and 15 bases lay in between. This CDR3 contains 13 residues. CDR3 in DNA: TGTGCCAGCAGCATCGACGGAGGGTCTGGCTACACCTTC. Translating gives CASSIDGGSGYTF.

V and J are TRBV4-3 and TRBJ2-7; D possibly matches TRBD1 or TRBD2 (6 bases each). Germline V gene sequence: CDR1 LGHNA, CDR2 YSLEER. The CDR3 loop spans 16 amino acids. Trimming took 1 base from V and 5 from J, leaving 18 bases between them. The CDR3 is CASSQAWGAGDDEQYF. The CDR3 bases are TGCGCCAGCAGCCAAGCTTGGGGGGCAGGGGACGACGAGCAGTACTTC.

The V and J genes are TRBV7-9 and TRBJ2-7; the match to TRBD2 covers 12 bases. Germline-derived CDR1 and CDR2 are SEHNR and FQNEAQ (reference sequence). The CDR3 loop spans 15 amino acids. Trimming took 4 bases from V and 5 from J; bases not matched to a gene: 6. CDR3 loop: CASSYGLAGYDEQYF. The CDR3 DNA reads as TGTGCCAGCAGCTACGGACTAGCGGGATACGACGAGCAGTACTTC.

The CDR3: CATSRVSSSRHIGYEQYF. CDR3 DNA sequence: TGTGCCACCAGCAGAGTAAGTTCTAGCCGTCACATAGGCTACGAGCAGTACTTC. V and J are TRBV15 and TRBJ2-7, with D perhaps matching TRBD2 (5 bases). Trimming left V 1 base short and J 3 bases short, with 22 bases between. The CDR3 spans 18 residues. Germline CDR1 is LNHNV and CDR2 is YYDKDF (reference sequence). Full variable domain (rest looked up from reference TRBV15 and TRBJ2-7): DAMVIQNPRYQVTQFGKPVTLSCSQTLNHNVMYWYQQKSSQAPKLLFHYYDKDFNNEADTPDNFQSRRPNTSFCFLDIRSPGLGDTAMYLCATSRVSSSRHIGYEQYFGPGTRLTVT.